This T cell receptor (beta chain) originates from a study of T-cell reconstitution after alpha-beta-depleted transplantation in children. Study conclusions and caveats: About two months after transplant, alpha-beta T cells reportedly came from several hundred expanded graft clones.

Trimming removed 4 bases at V and 9 bases at J, with 9 bases between. The CDR3 spans 12 residues. Unique molecular identifiers were incorporated into the prepared TCRbeta library. TCRdb reanalysed the PCR reads using MiXCR and keeps one entry per CDR3 protein. The table lists just under 250,000 distinct CDR3 sequences, over 20% of them singletons. The sample holds many counts of this clonotype. Its antigen is as yet unknown. The sample was PBMCs, taken before TCRalphabeta/CD19-depleted stem cell transplant. The clonotype originates from a girl aged 2-10 years with Fanconi anemia, due to receive a stem cell transplant. This sequence joins TRBV12-3 or TRBV12-4 and TRBJ2-2, with no clear D. For the CDR3, the DNA is TGTGCCAGCAGTTCTGTATTCCGGGAGCTGTTTTTT. It yields the protein CASSSVFRELFF.